This TCR beta chain was retrieved from a study of T cells in Graves' hyperthyroidism and ophthalmopathy. In regard to this clonotype: The antigen remains unidentified.

There were TCR beta CDR3 regions amplified from RNA transcripts. HTBI primers were employed in a first-round RT-PCR of the TCR CDR3. MiXCR, applied by TCRdb to the multiplex PCR reads, yields one record per CDR3 protein. This sample carries some 400,000 distinct CDR3 sequences, over 11% of them seen once, and the ten largest clones take about 11%. Lactation, pregnancy, other autoimmune disease or uncontrolled infection excluded patients. The CDR3 sequence is 13 residues long. The germline V gene has CDR1 MNHEY and CDR2 SVGEGT. V was shortened by 6 bases and J by 10 bases, with 16 bases between the two germline ends. General observations from the study: The authors' 13 V-J model separated ophthalmopathy from stable hyperthyroidism. Ophthalmopathy, as predicted by the model, came a median 6.5 months after the prediction. Most clonotypes expanded in thyroid above 0.001 were likewise present in blood.

This TCR came from a woman in her fifties or sixties with Graves' hyperthyroidism. Sequenced sample: blood. The chain uses TRBV6-2 or TRBV6-3 and TRBJ2-1; D may match TRBD1 or TRBD2 (6 bases each). This CDR3 is CASRGWGAGEQFF. The CDR3 DNA is TGTGCCAGCAGGGGGTGGGGGGCGGGCGAGCAGTTCTTC.